This T cell receptor (beta chain) was identified in a study of cytomegalovirus exposure and HLA in healthy donors. At the level of the study: The Caucasian-associated ancestry cluster held around 81% of 300 to 450 genotyped donors.

Primers: 60 Vbeta forward and 13 Jbeta reverse. TCRdb keeps only in-frame clones here, not all; method: immunoSEQ multiplex PCR. The sample contains over 200,000 clones, 75% to 90% of which appear only once. Concerning this clone itself: Its antigen is unidentified.

Study findings and constraints: A missense DCLRE1C variant was associated with V- and J-gene trimming of TCR beta chains in a later analysis, and an independent cohort replicated the association.

The CDR3 has 17 residues. Germline CDR1 and CDR2: ENHRY and SYGVKD. V lost 0 bases and J lost 3; bases outside the gene matches: 7. The chain employs TRBV10-3 and TRBJ2-1, with TRBD2 matching 8 bases. The sequence was obtained from a young woman in good health and CMV-seronegative. The material sequenced was PBMCs. The CDR3 region is CAISESSYLAGYNEQFF. CDR3 DNA sequence: TGTGCCATCAGTGAGTCGAGTTATCTAGCGGGCTACAATGAGCAGTTCTTC.